The 32 T cell receptor beta chains below come from one sample, sequenced in a study of regulatory T cells in long-lasting Graves disease. Arm-PCR with iRepertoire HTBI primers amplified the CDR3 regions for these TCR beta libraries. TCRdb ran MiXCR on the multiplex PCR reads and lists one entry per CDR3 protein. This table holds some 450,000 distinct CDR3 sequences, roughly a quarter found once. Documented time point: persistent/refractory GD, antithyroid drugs over 5 years with positive TRAb. Scientists built the TCR library using RNA that was extracted from PBMCs. The starting material was peripheral blood mononuclear cells (PBMCs), obtained when the disease was refractory, from a patient treated with antithyroid drugs. The receptors were gathered from a female donor with Graves disease.

V and J are TRBV3-1 and TRBJ1-1, with TRBD1 matching over 8 bases. The CDR3 is 15 amino acids. J was trimmed by 6 bases and V by 4 bases; bases with no gene match: 10. Germline values: CDR1 LGHDT, CDR2 YNNKEL (reference sequence). CDR3 region: CASSPHPDRAAEAFF. CDR3 nucleotides: TGTGCCAGCAGCCCTCATCCGGACAGGGCGGCTGAAGCTTTCTTT.

This clonotype was detected many times. The V and J genes are TRBV28 and TRBJ2-7; D remains unclear. The CDR3 runs to 14 residues. Germline-derived CDR1 and CDR2 are MDHEN and SYDVKM. V lost 2 bases to trimming and J lost 7 bases, with 15 bases between them. The CDR3 region has the DNA TGTGCCAGCAGTTTAACGCTGACACCTGGGGAGCAGTACTTC. This encodes CASSLTLTPGEQYF.

The chain recombines TRBV6-1 with TRBJ2-1; maybe TRBD2 (5 bases). CDR1 is MNHNS, CDR2 SASEGT, per germline. The ends were cut back, 6 bases at V and 9 bases at J, with 12 bases in the middle. The CDR3 extends over 12 amino acids. CDR3 region: CASSMGVVEQFF. The CDR3 coding sequence is TGTGCCAGCAGCATGGGAGTAGTTGAGCAGTTCTTC.

This chain links TRBV18 with TRBJ2-2; D is uncertain. Trimming removed 5 bases at V and 4 bases at J, with 11 bases between. The CDR3 runs 14 residues. CDR1 is KGHSH, CDR2 LQKENI, per germline. The CDR3 sequence: CASSSRSSTGELFF. DNA for the CDR3: TGTGCCAGCTCAAGTAGATCTTCCACCGGGGAGCTGTTTTTT.

Ten or more counts support this clonotype. This chain uses TRBV12-3 or TRBV12-4 with TRBJ2-2; 8 bases line up with TRBD1. The CDR3 length is 15 residues. The ends lost 6 bases at V and 6 bases at J; junction bases unmatched: 9. CDR3 loop: CASRNGQGVSGELFF. CDR3 DNA sequence: TGTGCCAGCAGAAACGGACAGGGAGTCTCCGGGGAGCTGTTTTTT.

This clonotype showed up just once. A much larger clone differs from this one at a single base, so this may be a read error. The chain uses TRBV7-2 and TRBJ1-2, with TRBD1 as a possible D gene (5 bases). The CDR3 is 13 residues long. The germline V and J ends were trimmed by 5 bases and 8 bases, with 15 bases remaining between them. Germline values: CDR1 SGHTA, CDR2 FQGNSA. DNA of the CDR3: TGTGCCAGCAGCCCCGACAGTGGCTGGGGCTACACCTTC. This translates into CASSPDSGWGYTF.

This clonotype has just one count. The junction differs from germline at one of its ends, possibly a read error. This chain connects TRBV20-1 to TRBJ2-5, with a possible D match to TRBD1 (5 bases). CDR1 and CDR2 from the germline V gene are DFQATT and SNEGSKA (reference sequence). This CDR3 spans 14 amino acids. Here the CDR3 reads CRARLSGYQETQYF. Here the CDR3 DNA reads TGCAGAGCTAGACTTTCAGGGTATCAAGAGACCCAGTACTTC.

V usage is TRBV19 and J usage is TRBJ1-5; possible D gene TRBD1, 6 bases. This CDR3 region has 14 residues. Germline V gene sequence: CDR1 LNHDA, CDR2 SQIVND (reference sequence). Trimming took 0 bases from V and 6 from J, leaving 9 bases between them. The CDR3 here is CASSIDQGPQPQHF. CDR3 DNA: TGTGCCAGTAGTATAGACCAGGGGCCTCAGCCCCAGCATTTT.

As DNA, the CDR3 is TGTGCCAGCAGTTTGAGGGGGCAAGTGGCTGGAAACACCATATATTTT. It specifies CASSLRGQVAGNTIYF. The gene calls are TRBV27 and TRBJ1-3, with 7 positions matching TRBD1. The CDR3 covers 16 residues. The J segment lost 2 bases and the V segment lost 3 bases, leaving 7 bases of the junction unmatched. Germline V gene data show CDR1 as MNHEY and CDR2 as SMNVEV (reference sequence).

In this sample, this clonotype turned up a few times. The genes are TRBV18 and TRBJ2-7, with 8 bases that match TRBD1. The V segment lost 6 bases and the J segment 6 bases; nucleotides outside the gene matches: 4. CDR1 is KGHSH, CDR2 LQKENI, per germline. The CDR3 is made up of 12 amino acids. CDR3 coding DNA: TGTGCCAGCTCCGGGACAGGATCCGAGCAGTACTTC. This translates into CASSGTGSEQYF.

There are many counts of this clonotype. The V gene is TRBV18, the J gene TRBJ2-7; D is unclear. The CDR3 spans 14 residues. Germline V CDR1 and CDR2: KGHSH, LQKENI. V lost 1 base to trimming and J lost 2 bases, with 9 bases between them. CDR3 sequence: CASSPRKVPYEQYF. For the CDR3, the DNA is TGTGCCAGCTCACCACGAAAGGTTCCCTACGAGCAGTACTTC.

V is TRBV28 and J is TRBJ1-2; 9 bases agree with TRBD1. The length of the CDR3 is 14 residues. With 3 bases clipped from V and 6 bases from J, the junction kept 5 bases outside the gene matches. Germline V CDR1 and CDR2: MDHEN, SYDVKM. CDR3 region: CASSLGTGYDGYTF. The CDR3 DNA reads as TGTGCCAGCAGTTTGGGGACAGGGTATGATGGCTACACCTTC.

In its sample, this clonotype was seen many times. The chain combines TRBV30 with TRBJ1-2; D call uncertain. This CDR3 comprises 11 residues. Germline lookup yields CDR1 GTSNPN and CDR2 SVGIG (reference sequence). The V end lost 6 bases, the J end lost 8 bases, and 13 bases lay between the germline ends. CDR3 in amino acids: CACPFEEGYTF. CDR3 nucleotides: TGTGCCTGCCCTTTCGAGGAGGGCTACACCTTC.

CDR3 residues: CAWSALRGGAGYTF. As DNA, the CDR3 is TGTGCCTGGAGTGCTCTCCGGGGGGGAGCTGGCTACACCTTC. The J gene is TRBJ1-2, the V gene TRBV30; a weak D match, TRBD1 (5 bases). Germline CDR1 is GTSNPN and CDR2 is SVGIG (reference sequence). The CDR3 consists of 14 residues. V was pared by 1 base and J by 7 bases, with 16 bases between. The full variable domain, its missing parts supplied by reference TRBV30 and TRBJ1-2, is SQTIHQWPATLVQPVGSPLSLECTVEGTSNPNLYWYRQAAGRGLQLLFYSVGIGQISSEVPQNLSASRPQDRQFILSSKKLLLSDSGFYLCAWSALRGGAGYTFGSGTRLTVV.

The chain links TRBV2 to TRBJ2-1; D may be TRBD1 (6 bases). Germline CDR1 is SNHLY and CDR2 is FYNNEI. V lost 4 bases to trimming and J lost 4 bases, with 17 bases between them. CDR3 size: 16 residues. The DNA for the CDR3 is TGTGCCAGCAGTGCCCTGAACAGGGCGCGGTACAATGAGCAGTTCTTC. The encoded protein is CASSALNRARYNEQFF.

The sample holds many counts of this clonotype. The chain joins TRBV2 to TRBJ2-7; no clear D gene. From germline, CDR1 is SNHLY and CDR2 FYNNEI. The CDR3 consists of 13 residues. Between the trimmed V and J ends, which lost 2 bases and 3 bases, there was a span of 8 bases. The CDR3 protein is CASSEPPFYEQYF. The CDR3 DNA follows: TGTGCCAGCAGTGAACCTCCCTTCTACGAGCAGTACTTC.

About this clonotype itself: This may be a read error, as it is one base from a much larger clone. V is TRBV24-1 and J is TRBJ1-5; tentative D call: TRBD1 (5 bases). This CDR3 region has 15 residues. V was shortened by 12 bases and J by 2 bases, with 19 bases between the two germline ends. Germline V gene lookup returns CDR1 KGHDR and CDR2 SFDVKD. CDR3 sequence: CAAGKLDRGNQPQHF. DNA of the CDR3: TGTGCCGCTGGGAAACTCGACAGAGGCAATCAGCCCCAGCATTTT.

The V call is TRBV7-3, the J call TRBJ1-2; possibly TRBD1 for D (5 bases). Per the germline V gene, CDR1 is SGHTA and CDR2 is FQGTGA. Trimming removed 1 base at V and 2 bases at J, with 11 bases between. This CDR3 has 15 residues. The CDR3 protein is CASSLKAGINYGYTF. CDR3 coding DNA: TGTGCCAGCAGCTTAAAAGCAGGGATAAACTATGGCTACACCTTC.

The sample holds a few counts of this clonotype. The V gene is TRBV14, the J gene TRBJ2-2, with D unresolved. From germline, CDR1 is SGHDN and CDR2 FVKESK. The CDR3 runs 15 residues. V was shortened by 0 bases and J by 0 bases, with 5 bases between the two germline ends. Written as DNA, the CDR3 is TGTGCCAGCAGCCAAGATAGCCCGAACACCGGGGAGCTGTTTTTT. Its translation: CASSQDSPNTGELFF.

The chain uses TRBV7-3 and TRBJ2-1; D ambiguous. Trimming pared 2 bases from V and 5 bases from J, leaving 7 bases between. This CDR3 region has 13 residues. CDR1 is SGHTA and CDR2 is FQGTGA in the germline V gene. DNA of the CDR3: TGTGCCAGCAGCTTACCACCCCACAATGAGCAGTTCTTC. Amino acids: CASSLPPHNEQFF.

The rearrangement uses TRBV4-3 and TRBJ1-1; no clear D gene. Germline CDR1 and CDR2: LGHNA and YSLEER. This CDR3 has 15 amino acids. V was pared by 0 bases and J by 0 bases, with 8 bases between. The CDR3 sequence is CASSQDPIMNTEAFF. The CDR3 DNA reads as TGCGCCAGCAGCCAAGATCCGATAATGAACACTGAAGCTTTCTTT.

This clonotype was recorded many times. The chain has TRBV29-1 and TRBJ2-5; no reliable D call. The V end lost 6 bases, the J end lost 3 bases, and 20 bases lay between the germline ends. Germline V lookup: CDR1 SQVTM, CDR2 ANQGSEA. This CDR3 is built from 15 residues. This CDR3 reads CSVLEPIGPKETQYF. CDR3 DNA sequence: TGCAGCGTCCTCGAACCCATTGGACCGAAAGAGACCCAGTACTTC.

This clonotype was seen at least ten times. This chain links TRBV6-5 with TRBJ2-7; D possibly corresponds to TRBD2 (6 bases). Germline CDR1 is MNHEY and CDR2 is SVGAGI. V lost 4 bases to trimming and J lost 4 bases, with 20 bases between them. The CDR3 consists of 16 residues. CDR3: CASSSTGGAGRYEQYF. The DNA of the CDR3 is TGTGCCAGCAGTTCAACCGGAGGGGCGGGAAGATACGAGCAGTACTTC.

The V call is TRBV28, the J call TRBJ1-3, with D tentatively TRBD1 (6 bases). This CDR3 contains 16 residues. V lost 6 bases and J 2 bases, leaving 17 bases between the germline ends. In germline, CDR1 is MDHEN, CDR2 SYDVKM. Written as DNA, the CDR3 is TGTGCCAGCAGATCTAAGTCGGGGGCACCTGGAAACACCATATATTTT. Amino acid sequence: CASRSKSGAPGNTIYF.

There are a few counts of this clonotype. This chain uses TRBV5-1 with TRBJ1-2; D is uncertain. The CDR3 sequence is 13 residues long. Between the trimmed V and J ends, which lost 5 bases and 3 bases, there was a span of 11 bases. Per the germline V gene, CDR1 is SGHRS and CDR2 is YFSETQ. CDR3 region: CASRWGRDYGYTF. CDR3 nucleotide sequence: TGCGCCAGCAGGTGGGGTCGGGACTATGGCTACACCTTC.

V is TRBV9 and J is TRBJ2-6; 11 positions agree with TRBD1. V gave up 3 bases and J gave up 1 base; unmatched junction bases: 6. Germline CDR1 reads SGDLS; CDR2 reads YYNGEE. The CDR3 is made up of 18 amino acids. CDR3 nucleotide sequence: TGTGCCAGCAGCGGGGACAGGGGGGGCCCTTCTGGGGCCAACGTCCTGACTTTC. This gives the protein CASSGDRGGPSGANVLTF.

This clonotype was seen more than once but under ten times. V and J are TRBV20-1 and TRBJ2-7, with a weak D call TRBD2 (5 bases). CDR1 DFQATT and CDR2 SNEGSKA come from the germline V gene (reference sequence). V was trimmed by 7 bases and J by 2 bases, leaving 15 bases between them. The CDR3 extends over 13 amino acids. The CDR3 nucleotides are TGCAGTGGATCTAGGACTGGGCCCTACGAGCAGTACTTC. Translated: CSGSRTGPYEQYF.

V gene TRBV29-1 combines with J gene TRBJ1-4, with D uncertain. From germline, CDR1 is SQVTM and CDR2 ANQGSEA. Between the trimmed V and J ends, which lost 2 bases and 8 bases, there was a span of 6 bases. The CDR3 has 11 amino acids. The CDR3 nucleotides read TGCAGCGTTGAAACAGAAGAAAAACTGTTTTTT. Translation: CSVETEEKLFF.

This chain links TRBV5-1 with TRBJ1-4; D gene uncertain. The CDR3 extends over 14 amino acids. Germline CDR1 reads SGHRS; CDR2 reads YFSETQ. V lost 2 bases and J lost 7, with 12 bases in between. DNA for the CDR3: TGCGCCAGCAGCTTCAGCGGGCTCGGTGAAAAACTGTTTTTT. Residues: CASSFSGLGEKLFF.

This clonotype was detected only once. The chain links TRBV24-1 to TRBJ2-1, with D maybe TRBD2 (6 bases). Trimming took 4 bases from V and 6 from J, leaving 9 bases between them. Germline V lookup: CDR1 KGHDR, CDR2 SFDVKD. The CDR3 runs to 13 residues. This CDR3 is CATSDPGVNEQFF. CDR3 DNA sequence: TGTGCCACCAGTGACCCGGGGGTCAATGAGCAGTTCTTC.

This clonotype was seen just once. Compared with germline, one end of the junction differs, possibly owing to a read error. The CDR3 region is CASSLGRQGYEQHF. CDR3 nucleotides: TGCGCCAGCAGCTTGGGCAGGCAGGGCTACGAGCAGCACTTC. This chain connects TRBV5-1 to TRBJ2-7; perhaps TRBD1 as D (5 bases). Germline V lookup: CDR1 SGHRS, CDR2 YFSETQ. The CDR3 spans 14 residues.

In its sample, this clonotype was seen many times. The V gene is TRBV29-1, the J gene TRBJ1-2; possibly TRBD1 for D (5 bases). CDR3 length: 15 residues. The germline V gene has CDR1 SQVTM and CDR2 ANQGSEA. The V end was cut by 7 bases, the J end by 4 bases, with 22 bases between. The CDR3 coding sequence is TGCAGCGGCGGGGAGAGGGGACCAAGGGGCTATGGCTACACCTTC. Translated: CSGGERGPRGYGYTF. Complete variable domain (other parts from reference TRBV29-1 and TRBJ1-2): SAVISQKPSRDICQRGTSLTIQCQVDSQVTMMFWYRQQPGQSLTLIATANQGSEATYESGFVIDKFPISRPNLTFSTLTVSNMSPEDSSIYLCSGGERGPRGYGYTFGSGTRLTVV.